This T cell receptor (beta chain) was captured in a study of T cell repertoires in cytomegalovirus infection. The CDR3 loop spans 15 amino acids. The germline CDR1 and CDR2 sequences are MGHRA and YSYEKL. V lost 1 base to trimming and J lost 5 bases, with 14 bases between them. TCRdb re-called the reads with MiXCR, one entry per CDR3 protein. Of hundreds of thousands of distinct CDR3 sequences listed, about 33% are singletons. A word on this clonotype: Its antigen remains unidentified.

This sequence originates from a human donor in good health (CMV status not recorded). Some clones in this sample may be carry-over from other donors' samples. The V call is TRBV4-1, the J call TRBJ1-2; D is uncertain. The source material was cultured CD8+ T cells from PBMCs, sampled from culture after CMV antigen stimulation. CDR3 residues: CASSQAAGRWYGYTF. Written as DNA, the CDR3 is TGCGCCAGCAGCCAAGCCGCGGGCCGGTGGTATGGCTACACCTTC.